This T cell receptor beta chain was sequenced for a study of CD8 T cells in Susac syndrome. The CDR3 runs to 15 residues. Germline V gene data show CDR1 as PRHDT and CDR2 as FYEKMQ (reference sequence). V lost 8 bases and J 3 bases, leaving 18 bases between the germline ends. The authors reverse transcribed roughly 0.5 to 1 ug RNA with random hexamers. TCRdb re-analysed the immunoSEQ multiplex PCR reads in MiXCR, keeping a single row per CDR3 protein. Seen here are some 58,000 distinct CDR3 sequences, 95% observed once, and the top ten hold less than 0.95%. This TCR was recovered from a human donor with Susac syndrome. Sequencing was performed on CD8+ T cells from PBMCs. This chain links TRBV13 with TRBJ2-3; D may be TRBD2 (7 bases). The CDR3 reads CASFMRGLRTDTQYF. CDR3 DNA: TGTGCCAGCTTCATGCGGGGGCTCCGGACAGATACGCAGTATTTT.